These 24 T cell receptor beta chains originate from one sample sequenced in a study of blood T cell repertoires in COVID-19. The assay was immunoSEQ multiplex PCR, and TCRdb's table has in-frame clones only and misses some. Of about 140,000 clones listed, about three quarters are singletons. Input material: peripheral blood. All receptors derive from a woman aged 45-65 years with active or convalescent COVID-19.

In nucleotides, the CDR3 is TGTGCCAGCAGACAGGGGGATGAAAAACTGTTTTTT. It encodes CASRQGDEKLFF. The V and J genes are TRBV6-5 and TRBJ1-4; 8 positions match TRBD1. CDR1 MNHEY and CDR2 SVGAGI come from the germline V gene. The CDR3 consists of 12 residues. With V trimmed by 6 bases and J by 6 bases, 0 bases remained unmatched.

This clone has more than one count but fewer than ten. This chain joins TRBV27 and TRBJ1-5, with D perhaps TRBD1 (5 bases). V lost 2 bases and J 4 bases, leaving 12 bases between the germline ends. CDR3 length: 15 amino acids. The V gene's germline CDR1 is MNHEY and CDR2 SMNVEV (reference sequence). Here the CDR3 DNA reads TGTGCCAGCAGTTTAGGGCCAGGGCGGAATCAGCCCCAGCATTTT. As protein: CASSLGPGRNQPQHF.

The chain couples TRBV12-3 or TRBV12-4 to TRBJ2-1; 10 nucleotides agree with TRBD2. This CDR3 comprises 13 residues. The V gene end was trimmed by 6 bases and the J gene end by 7 bases; junction bases not matched to a gene: 3. CDR3 region: CASRAGGGNEQFF. The CDR3 nucleotides read TGTGCCAGCAGAGCGGGAGGGGGGAATGAGCAGTTCTTC.

The DNA for the CDR3 is TGTGCCAGCTCTTTGGAGGGGTTAACTGAAGCTTTCTTT. Its translation is CASSLEGLTEAFF. J is TRBJ1-1 and V is TRBV2; D is possibly TRBD1 (5 bases). Germline V CDR1 and CDR2: SNHLY, FYNNEI. This CDR3 is 13 amino acids long. V was shortened by 8 bases and J by 5 bases, with 15 bases between the two germline ends.

The chain carries TRBV7-2 and TRBJ2-7; 9 nucleotides line up with TRBD2. Germline CDR1 reads SGHTA; CDR2 reads FQGNSA. V shed 5 bases and J 2 bases; nucleotides not matched to a gene: 19. This CDR3 contains 19 residues. CDR3 residues: CASSAVGSRGGHHPYEQYF. DNA of the CDR3: TGTGCCAGCAGCGCCGTTGGCTCGCGGGGGGGCCACCACCCCTACGAGCAGTACTTC.

The V gene is TRBV4-2, the J gene TRBJ2-1; unclear D gene. The CDR3 covers 13 residues. CDR1 is LGHNA and CDR2 is YNFKEQ in the germline V gene. V gave up 1 base and J gave up 7 bases, with 8 bases separating them. The CDR3 loop reads CASSQAQVNEQFF. DNA of the CDR3: TGTGCCAGCAGCCAAGCCCAGGTGAATGAGCAGTTCTTC.

This rearrangement joins TRBV7-9 to TRBJ2-1; 10 bases map to TRBD2. The CDR3 has 16 residues. The germline V gene encodes CDR1 SEHNR and CDR2 FQNEAQ (reference sequence). With V trimmed by 0 bases and J by 4 bases, 3 bases remained unmatched. CDR3 coding DNA: TGTGCCAGCAGCTTAGCTACTAGCGGGATGTACAATGAGCAGTTCTTC. This translates into CASSLATSGMYNEQFF.

This sequence joins TRBV3-1 (or the pseudogene TRBV3-2) and TRBJ2-1; TRBD2 matches 10 bases. With 0 bases clipped from V and 12 bases from J, the junction kept 11 bases outside the gene matches. The CDR3 extends over 16 amino acids. CDR1 LGHDT and CDR2 YNNKEL come from the germline V gene (reference sequence). In DNA form, the CDR3 reads TGTGCCAGCAGCCAAGATGGCGGACTAGCGGCCCCGCGGCAGTTCTTC. Protein product: CASSQDGGLAAPRQFF.

The V gene is TRBV7-2, the J gene TRBJ2-5, with 8 bases lining up with TRBD2. Germline trimming cut 5 bases from V and 1 base from J; bases unmatched to any gene: 6. CDR3 length: 15 amino acids. Germline CDR1 SGHTA, CDR2 FQGNSA. CDR3 nucleotides: TGTGCCAGCAGCCCGCGGACTAGCCTCCAAGAGACCCAGTACTTC. Residues: CASSPRTSLQETQYF.

CDR3 nucleotide sequence: TGTGCCAGCAGTACCCAGCGGGAGTGGCCCGGGGAGCTGTTTTTT. This translates into CASSTQREWPGELFF. The V and J genes are TRBV27 and TRBJ2-2, with 8 bases fitting TRBD2. The germline CDR1 and CDR2 sequences are MNHEY and SMNVEV (reference sequence). The CDR3 runs 15 residues. V was clipped by 5 bases and J by 6 bases; unmatched bases: 8.

This rearrangement joins TRBV6-1 to TRBJ1-1, with TRBD1 as a possible D gene (5 bases). The germline V gene encodes CDR1 MNHNS and CDR2 SASEGT. V was clipped by 2 bases and J by 4 bases, with 11 bases between them. The CDR3 is 14 amino acids. The CDR3 bases are TGTGCCAGCAGTGAACTTACAGGCTCCACTGAAGCTTTCTTT. It codes for CASSELTGSTEAFF.

The chain has TRBV7-3 and TRBJ1-2; tentative D call: TRBD1 (5 bases). Germline values: CDR1 SGHTA, CDR2 FQGTGA. The ends were cut back, 3 bases at V and 2 bases at J, with 7 bases in the middle. The CDR3 has 13 amino acids. The CDR3, as DNA: TGTGCCAGCAGCTTCCCAGGGAACTATGGCTACACCTTC. This translates into CASSFPGNYGYTF. The whole variable domain, remainder taken from reference TRBV7-3 and TRBJ1-2, is GAGVSQTPSNKVTEKGKYVELRCDPISGHTALYWYRQSLGQGPEFLIYFQGTGAADDSGLPNDRFFAVRPEGSVSTLKIQRTERGDSAVYLCASSFPGNYGYTFGSGTRLTVV.

This chain connects TRBV20-1 to TRBJ1-2; 10 bases map to TRBD1. Germline CDR1 DFQATT, CDR2 SNEGSKA (reference sequence). The J segment lost 6 bases and the V segment lost 3 bases, leaving 7 bases of the junction unmatched. This CDR3 contains 14 residues. This CDR3 is CSASPRTGGHGYTF. In nucleotides, the CDR3 is TGCAGTGCTAGTCCTCGGACAGGGGGGCATGGCTACACCTTC.

A few counts support this clone. The J gene is TRBJ2-5, the V gene TRBV5-6, with 8 positions matching TRBD2. V was clipped by 5 bases and J by 1 base; unmatched bases: 4. The CDR3 loop spans 14 amino acids. CDR1 is SGHDT, CDR2 YYEEEE, per germline. CDR3 in amino acids: CASSRTSGQETQYF. Here the CDR3 DNA reads TGTGCCAGCAGTCGCACTAGCGGCCAAGAGACCCAGTACTTC.

The rearrangement joins TRBV7-2 to TRBJ1-5; a weak D match, TRBD1 (6 bases). V was shortened by 5 bases and J by 5 bases, with 16 bases between the two germline ends. This CDR3 contains 15 residues. Germline lookup yields CDR1 SGHTA and CDR2 FQGNSA. CDR3: CASSREGGPDQPQHF. The CDR3, as DNA: TGTGCCAGCAGCCGCGAGGGGGGGCCGGATCAGCCCCAGCATTTT.

This chain uses TRBV28 with TRBJ2-7; 10 bases fit TRBD2. Trimming took 4 bases from V and 3 from J; bases not matched to a gene: 9. CDR3 length equals 16 residues. CDR1 is MDHEN, CDR2 SYDVKM, per germline. The CDR3, as DNA: TGTGCCAGCAGTTCCCCTAGCGGGAGTACTTTCTACGAGCAGTACTTC. Translating it yields CASSSPSGSTFYEQYF.

The chain has TRBV2 and TRBJ1-3, with 8 bases fitting TRBD1. Germline-derived CDR1 and CDR2 are SNHLY and FYNNEI. With V trimmed by 8 bases and J by 0 bases, 12 bases remained unmatched. The CDR3 sequence is 17 residues long. Here the CDR3 reads CASGYLDRVNSGNTIYF. The CDR3 nucleotides read TGTGCCAGCGGCTACCTGGACAGGGTCAACTCTGGAAACACCATATATTTT.

This clone was seen a few times. CDR3 DNA: TGTGCCAGCAGCCAAGTGGGGGGACCTTCACCCCTCCACTTT. Translation: CASSQVGGPSPLHF. The chain joins TRBV3-1 (or the pseudogene TRBV3-2) to TRBJ1-6; possibly TRBD1 for D (5 bases). V was clipped by 1 base and J by 9 bases, with 10 bases between them. CDR1 is LGHDT, CDR2 YNNKEL, per germline (reference sequence). The CDR3 loop spans 14 amino acids.

This chain joins TRBV11-2 and TRBJ1-2; 11 bases are shared with TRBD1. The CDR3 is 15 residues long. Losses at the gene ends were 5 bases for V and 4 bases for J; bases not matched to a gene: 6. The germline CDR1 and CDR2 sequences are SGHAT and FQNNGV. The CDR3: CASSVGQGGPYGYTF. The CDR3 nucleotides are TGTGCCAGCAGCGTGGGACAGGGGGGCCCCTATGGCTACACCTTC.

The chain couples TRBV30 to TRBJ2-5; TRBD1 agrees at 7 bases. The CDR3 covers 13 residues. CDR1 is GTSNPN, CDR2 SVGIG, per germline (reference sequence). The ends lost 5 bases at V and 3 bases at J; junction bases unmatched: 6. As DNA, the CDR3 is TGTGCCTGGTCTCGGGACAGCAAAGAGACCCAGTACTTC. It encodes CAWSRDSKETQYF.

The chain links TRBV4-2 to TRBJ2-1, with D unclear. Trimming took off 7 bases at V and 9 bases at J, with 13 bases between the two ends. CDR1 is LGHNA and CDR2 is YNFKEQ in the germline V gene. This CDR3 has 12 residues. The CDR3 bases are TGTGCCAGCACCCGGGCTGGATCTGAGCAGTTCTTC. Translation gives CASTRAGSEQFF.

The V gene is TRBV21-1, the J gene TRBJ1-6. TRBV21-1 constitutes a pseudogene. CDR3 length: 20 amino acids. CDR3 sequence reads: CASSKKDRVVVGGYDSPLHF. The CDR3 nucleotides read TGTGCCAGCAGCAAGAAAGATCGGGTGGTCGTCGGGGGATATGATTCACCCCTCCACTTT.

In this sample, this clone turned up a few times. At the DNA level, this CDR3 is encoded by other sequences in the same sample as well. V is TRBV5-1 and J is TRBJ1-4; maybe TRBD1 (5 bases). CDR1 and CDR2 from the germline V gene are SGHRS and YFSETQ. V lost 4 bases, J lost 0 bases, and 10 bases lay in between. This CDR3 contains 15 residues. The CDR3 coding sequence is TGCGCCAGCAGCAGAACAGGAGCAACTAATGAAAAACTGTTTTTT. The encoded protein is CASSRTGATNEKLFF.

CDR3 amino acids: CASSLEWGQGGEQYF. The DNA of the CDR3 is TGTGCCAGCAGCTTGGAATGGGGCCAGGGCGGCGAGCAGTACTTC. This chain links TRBV5-4 with TRBJ2-7; possibly TRBD1 for D (5 bases). The CDR3 sequence is 15 residues long. The germline V gene has CDR1 SGHNT and CDR2 YYREEE (reference sequence). The ends were cut back, 0 bases at V and 6 bases at J, with 16 bases in the middle.